These 10 T cell receptor beta chains originate from one sample sequenced in a study of shared clonotypes between healthy human individuals. Assay: immunoSEQ multiplex PCR; the TCRdb copy retains only in-frame clones and omits some. The sample has some 2.4 million clones; over 85% are singletons. Sample: naive CD4+ T cells from PBMCs. Subset given: CD45RA+ positively selected. The receptors derive from a man younger than 35 in good health. Some clones in this sample may be carry-over from other donors' samples.

This chain joins TRBV12-5 and TRBJ2-5; TRBD2 might be the D (5 bases). Per germline, CDR1 LGHNT and CDR2 FRNRAP. This CDR3 is 12 amino acids long. Deletions cut 6 bases from V and 0 bases from J, with 5 bases between. The CDR3 bases are TGTGCTAGTGGCGGGGACCAAGAGACCCAGTACTTC. Translation gives CASGGDQETQYF. Full variable domain (rest looked up from reference TRBV12-5 and TRBJ2-5): DARVTQTPRHKVTEMGQEVTMRCQPILGHNTVFWYRQTMMQGLELLAYFRNRAPLDDSGMPKDRFSAEMPDATLATLKIQPSEPRDSAVYFCASGGDQETQYFGPGTRLLVL.

This sequence joins TRBV18 and TRBJ2-7; 9 positions agree with TRBD2. CDR1 and CDR2 from the germline V gene are KGHSH and LQKENI. The CDR3 runs 16 residues. Germline trimming cut 5 bases from V and 4 bases from J; bases unmatched to any gene: 12. This CDR3 is CASSSTTSGRSYEQYF. The CDR3 bases are TGTGCCAGCTCAAGCACTACGAGCGGGAGGTCATACGAGCAGTACTTC.

In DNA form, the CDR3 reads TGCGCCAGCAGCTTGGGTTCGATAGCCAAAAACATTCAGTACTTC. This encodes CASSLGSIAKNIQYF. This chain uses TRBV5-1 with TRBJ2-4; D call uncertain. Trimming took 0 bases from V and 0 from J, leaving 7 bases between them. The CDR3 loop spans 15 amino acids. CDR1 SGHRS and CDR2 YFSETQ come from the germline V gene.

The gene calls are TRBV7-3 and TRBJ2-2, with 11 bases fitting TRBD2. With 6 bases clipped from V and 1 base from J, the junction kept 4 bases outside the gene matches. The germline CDR1 and CDR2 sequences are SGHTA and FQGTGA. The length of the CDR3 is 16 residues. CDR3 loop: CASRSGTSGNTGELFF. DNA of the CDR3: TGTGCCAGCAGAAGCGGGACTAGCGGGAACACCGGGGAGCTGTTTTTT.

CDR3 sequence: CASSLSGTGRNSPLHF. CDR3 bases: TGCGCCAGCAGCTTGAGTGGGACAGGGCGTAATTCACCCCTCCACTTT. V is TRBV5-1 and J is TRBJ1-6, with 9 bases that match TRBD1. In germline, CDR1 is SGHRS, CDR2 YFSETQ. Unmatched junction bases numbered 5, after V lost 1 base and J lost 6 bases. The CDR3 has 16 amino acids.

The chain uses TRBV30 and TRBJ2-3; D is unresolved. CDR1 is GTSNPN and CDR2 is SVGIG in the germline V gene (reference sequence). The CDR3 is 13 amino acids. Trimming took off 4 bases at V and 1 base at J, with 9 bases between the two ends. DNA for the CDR3: TGTGCCTGGAAGAGAGAGGGCACAGATACGCAGTATTTT. Translating gives CAWKREGTDTQYF. The entire variable domain, with the rest obtained from reference TRBV30 and TRBJ2-3, is as follows: SQTIHQWPATLVQPVGSPLSLECTVEGTSNPNLYWYRQAAGRGLQLLFYSVGIGQISSEVPQNLSASRPQDRQFILSSKKLLLSDSGFYLCAWKREGTDTQYFGPGTRLTVL.

The J gene is TRBJ2-2, the V gene TRBV11-3, with 8 bases fitting TRBD2. Unmatched junction bases numbered 0, after V lost 0 bases and J lost 0 bases. CDR1 and CDR2 (germline): SGHNT, YENEEA. There are 16 residues in the CDR3. DNA of the CDR3: TGTGCCAGCAGCTTAGATAGCGGGACGAACACCGGGGAGCTGTTTTTT. This gives the protein CASSLDSGTNTGELFF.

The rearrangement joins TRBV28 to TRBJ2-1; 11 bases line up with TRBD2. The germline V gene has CDR1 MDHEN and CDR2 SYDVKM. With 7 bases clipped from V and 14 bases from J, the junction kept 16 bases outside the gene matches. This CDR3 is 15 amino acids long. DNA of the CDR3: TGTGCCAGCACCGACGCGACTAGCGGGACCAACAGGAAGTTCTTC. This translates into CASTDATSGTNRKFF. The variable domain in full, completed from reference TRBV28 and TRBJ2-1, reads DVKVTQSSRYLVKRTGEKVFLECVQDMDHENMFWYRQDPGLGLRLIYFSYDVKMKEKGDIPEGYSVSREKKERFSLILESASTNQTSMYLCASTDATSGTNRKFFGPGTRLTVL.

V is TRBV5-4 and J is TRBJ1-1, with unresolved D. V was trimmed by 4 bases and J by 4 bases, leaving 17 bases between them. Germline V gives CDR1 SGHNT, CDR2 YYREEE (reference sequence). CDR3 length: 15 amino acids. In DNA, the CDR3 is TGTGCCAGCAGCCCGGCCGTGAGGGATTCCACTGAAGCTTTCTTT. The encoded protein is CASSPAVRDSTEAFF.

The J gene is TRBJ2-7, the V gene TRBV5-1, with 11 bases lining up with TRBD2. This CDR3 has 15 residues. The V and J ends lost 0 bases and 7 bases, in that order; junction bases with no gene match: 6. Germline CDR1 reads SGHRS; CDR2 reads YFSETQ. The CDR3 protein is CASSLARLAGKEQYF. The DNA of the CDR3 is TGCGCCAGCAGCTTGGCCAGACTAGCGGGGAAGGAGCAGTACTTC.